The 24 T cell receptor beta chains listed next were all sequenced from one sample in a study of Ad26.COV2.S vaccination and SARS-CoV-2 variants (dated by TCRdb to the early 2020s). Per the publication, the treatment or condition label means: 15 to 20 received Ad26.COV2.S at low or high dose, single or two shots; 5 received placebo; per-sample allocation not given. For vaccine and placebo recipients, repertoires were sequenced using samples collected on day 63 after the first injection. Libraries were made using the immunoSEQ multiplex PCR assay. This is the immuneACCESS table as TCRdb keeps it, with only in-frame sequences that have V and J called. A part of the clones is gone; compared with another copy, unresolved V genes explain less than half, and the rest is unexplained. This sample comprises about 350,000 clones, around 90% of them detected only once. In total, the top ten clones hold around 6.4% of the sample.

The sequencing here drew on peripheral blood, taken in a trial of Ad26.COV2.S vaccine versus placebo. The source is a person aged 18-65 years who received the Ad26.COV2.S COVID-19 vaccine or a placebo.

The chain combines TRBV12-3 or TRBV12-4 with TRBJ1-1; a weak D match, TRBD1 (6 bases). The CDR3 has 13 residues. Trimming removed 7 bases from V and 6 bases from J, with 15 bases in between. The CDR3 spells CASKFDGGSEAFF. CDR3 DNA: TGTGCCAGCAAATTCGATGGGGGCTCTGAAGCTTTCTTT.

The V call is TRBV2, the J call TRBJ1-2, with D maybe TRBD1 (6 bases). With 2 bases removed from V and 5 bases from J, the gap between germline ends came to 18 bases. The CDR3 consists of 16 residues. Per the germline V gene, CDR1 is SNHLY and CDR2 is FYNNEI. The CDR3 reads CASSERGIGVQYGYTF. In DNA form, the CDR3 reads TGTGCCAGCAGTGAAAGGGGGATCGGGGTCCAATATGGCTACACCTTC.

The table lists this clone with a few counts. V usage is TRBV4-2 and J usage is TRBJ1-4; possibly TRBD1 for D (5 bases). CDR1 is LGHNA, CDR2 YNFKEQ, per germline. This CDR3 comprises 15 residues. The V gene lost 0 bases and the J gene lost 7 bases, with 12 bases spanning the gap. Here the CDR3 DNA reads TGTGCCAGCAGCCAAGAGGGTGGGGGTCCTGAAAAACTGTTTTTT. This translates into CASSQEGGGPEKLFF.

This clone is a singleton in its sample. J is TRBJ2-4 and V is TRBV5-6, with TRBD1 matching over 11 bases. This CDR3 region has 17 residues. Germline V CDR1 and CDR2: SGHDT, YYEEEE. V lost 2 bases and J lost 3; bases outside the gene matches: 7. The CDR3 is CASSFWTGGSVKNIQYF. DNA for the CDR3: TGTGCCAGCAGCTTTTGGACAGGGGGCAGTGTCAAAAACATTCAGTACTTC.

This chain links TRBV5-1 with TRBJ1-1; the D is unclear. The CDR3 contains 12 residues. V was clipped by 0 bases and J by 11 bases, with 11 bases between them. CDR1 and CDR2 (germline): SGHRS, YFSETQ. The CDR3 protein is CASSLDVGFAFF. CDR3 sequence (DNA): TGCGCCAGCAGCTTGGACGTGGGATTCGCTTTCTTT.

CDR3 residues: CSPGETQYF. The CDR3 nucleotides are TGCAGCCCCGGAGAGACCCAGTACTTC. This chain links TRBV20-1 with TRBJ2-5; D is unresolved. Germline values: CDR1 DFQATT, CDR2 SNEGSKA (reference sequence). The CDR3 extends over 9 amino acids.

In DNA form, the CDR3 reads TGTGCCAGCAGCTTAGCCCCCCTAGCGGGAGGGCGATCAGATACGCAGTATTTT. This translates into CASSLAPLAGGRSDTQYF. The chain has TRBV7-2 and TRBJ2-3, with 12 bases lining up with TRBD2. Germline assignment: CDR1 SGHTA and CDR2 FQGNSA. The CDR3 is made up of 18 amino acids. Losses at the gene ends were 0 bases for V and 4 bases for J; bases not matched to a gene: 8.

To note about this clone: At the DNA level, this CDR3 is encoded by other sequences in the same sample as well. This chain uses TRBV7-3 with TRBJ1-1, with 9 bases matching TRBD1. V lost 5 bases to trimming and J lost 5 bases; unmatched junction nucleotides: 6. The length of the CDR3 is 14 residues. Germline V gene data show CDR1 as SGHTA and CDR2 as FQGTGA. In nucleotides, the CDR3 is TGTGCCAGCAGCCTACAGGGGGCAGGGACTGAAGCTTTCTTT. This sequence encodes CASSLQGAGTEAFF.

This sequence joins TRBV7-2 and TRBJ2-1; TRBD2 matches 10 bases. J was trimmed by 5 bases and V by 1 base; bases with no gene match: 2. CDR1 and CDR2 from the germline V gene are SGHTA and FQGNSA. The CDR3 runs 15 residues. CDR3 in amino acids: CASSLGAGGNNEQFF. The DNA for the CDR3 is TGTGCCAGCAGCTTAGGAGCGGGAGGGAACAATGAGCAGTTCTTC. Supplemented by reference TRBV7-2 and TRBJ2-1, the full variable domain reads GAGVSQSPSNKVTEKGKDVELRCDPISGHTALYWYRQSLGQGLEFLIYFQGNSAPDKSGLPSDRFSAERTGGSVSTLTIQRTQQEDSAVYLCASSLGAGGNNEQFFGPGTRLTVL.

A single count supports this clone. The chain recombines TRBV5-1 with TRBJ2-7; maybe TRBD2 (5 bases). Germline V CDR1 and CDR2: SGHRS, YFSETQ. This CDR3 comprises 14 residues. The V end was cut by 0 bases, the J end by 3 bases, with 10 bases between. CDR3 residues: CASSLDRRNYEQYF. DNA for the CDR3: TGCGCCAGCAGCTTGGATCGGAGGAACTACGAGCAGTACTTC.

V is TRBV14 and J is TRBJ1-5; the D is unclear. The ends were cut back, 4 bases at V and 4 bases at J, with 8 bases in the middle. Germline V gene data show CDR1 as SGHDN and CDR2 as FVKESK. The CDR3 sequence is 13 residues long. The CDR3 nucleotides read TGTGCCAGCAGCCTCGACCCGAATCAGCCCCAGCATTTT. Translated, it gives CASSLDPNQPQHF. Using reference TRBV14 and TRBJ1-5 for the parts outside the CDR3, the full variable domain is EAGVTQFPSHSVIEKGQTVTLRCDPISGHDNLYWYRRVMGKEIKFLLHFVKESKQDESGMPNNRFLAERTGGTYSTLKVQPAELEDSGVYFCASSLDPNQPQHFGDGTRLSIL.

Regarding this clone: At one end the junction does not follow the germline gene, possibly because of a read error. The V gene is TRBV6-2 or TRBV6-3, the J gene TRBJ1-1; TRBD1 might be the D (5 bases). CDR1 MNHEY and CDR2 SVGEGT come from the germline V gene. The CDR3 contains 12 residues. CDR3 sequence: CASSYSGTAAFF. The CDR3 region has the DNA TGTGCCAGCAGTTACTCAGGGACTGCAGCTTTCTTT.

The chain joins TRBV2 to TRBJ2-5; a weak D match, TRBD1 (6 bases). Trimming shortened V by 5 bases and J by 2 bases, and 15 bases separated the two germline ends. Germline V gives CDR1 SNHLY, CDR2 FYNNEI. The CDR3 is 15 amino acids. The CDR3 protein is CASSITLDSQETQYF. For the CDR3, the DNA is TGTGCCAGCAGTATAACCCTGGACAGTCAAGAGACCCAGTACTTC.

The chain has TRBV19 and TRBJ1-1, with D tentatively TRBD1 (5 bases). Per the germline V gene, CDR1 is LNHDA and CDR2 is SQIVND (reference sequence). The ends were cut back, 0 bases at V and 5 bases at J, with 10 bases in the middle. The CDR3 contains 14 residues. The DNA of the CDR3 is TGTGCCAGTAGTATAGATGGAAGGGGAACTGAAGCTTTCTTT. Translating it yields CASSIDGRGTEAFF.

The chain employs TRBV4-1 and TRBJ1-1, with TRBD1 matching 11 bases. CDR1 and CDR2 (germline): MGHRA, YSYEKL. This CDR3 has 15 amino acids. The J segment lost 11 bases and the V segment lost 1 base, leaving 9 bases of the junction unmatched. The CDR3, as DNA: TGCGCCAGCAGCCAAGGGCCCTGGACAGGGGGCGCGGCTTTCTTT. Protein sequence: CASSQGPWTGGAAFF.

CDR3 bases: TGTGCCAGTAGCAACAAACTTTCGGCCCAGCATTTT. Encoded protein: CASSNKLSAQHF. The chain uses TRBV19 and TRBJ1-5; no firm D call. V gave up 6 bases and J gave up 11 bases, with 14 bases separating them. Per germline, CDR1 LNHDA and CDR2 SQIVND (reference sequence). There are 12 residues in the CDR3.

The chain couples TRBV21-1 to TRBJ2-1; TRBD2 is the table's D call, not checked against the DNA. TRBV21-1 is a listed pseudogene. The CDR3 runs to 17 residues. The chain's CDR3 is CASSKGVRLVTSNEQFF. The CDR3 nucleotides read TGTGCCAGCAGCAAAGGAGTCAGACTAGTAACTTCCAATGAGCAGTTCTTC.

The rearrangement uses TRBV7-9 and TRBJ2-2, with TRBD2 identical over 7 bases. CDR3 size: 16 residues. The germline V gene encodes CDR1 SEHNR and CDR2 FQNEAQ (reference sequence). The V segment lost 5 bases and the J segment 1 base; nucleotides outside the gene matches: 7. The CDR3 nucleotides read TGTGCCAGCAGCCCCCCAGCGGGGAGGAACACCGGGGAGCTGTTTTTT. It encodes CASSPPAGRNTGELFF.

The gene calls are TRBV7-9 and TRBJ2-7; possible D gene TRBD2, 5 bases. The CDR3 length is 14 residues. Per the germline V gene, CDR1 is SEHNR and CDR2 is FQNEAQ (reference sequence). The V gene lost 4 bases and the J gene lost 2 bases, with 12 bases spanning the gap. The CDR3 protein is CASSSGRTPYEQYF. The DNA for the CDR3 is TGTGCCAGCAGCTCTGGTCGGACTCCCTACGAGCAGTACTTC.

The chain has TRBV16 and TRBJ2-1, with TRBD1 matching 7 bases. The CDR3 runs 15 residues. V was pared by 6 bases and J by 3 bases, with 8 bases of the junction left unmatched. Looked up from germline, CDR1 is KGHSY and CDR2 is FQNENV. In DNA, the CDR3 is TGTGCCAGCAGTTTTTCCAGGGGGAACTACAATGAGCAGTTCTTC. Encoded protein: CASSFSRGNYNEQFF. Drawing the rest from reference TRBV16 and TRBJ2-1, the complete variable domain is GEEVAQTPKHLVRGEGQKAKLYCAPIKGHSYVFWYQQVLKNEFKFLISFQNENVFDETGMPKERFSAKCLPNSPCSLEIQATKLEDSAVYFCASSFSRGNYNEQFFGPGTRLTVL.

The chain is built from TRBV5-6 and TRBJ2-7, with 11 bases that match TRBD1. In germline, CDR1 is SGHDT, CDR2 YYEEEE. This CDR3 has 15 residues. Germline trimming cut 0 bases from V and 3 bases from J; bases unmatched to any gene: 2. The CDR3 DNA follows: TGTGCCAGCAGCTTGGGGACAGGGGGCGGCTACGAGCAGTACTTC. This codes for CASSLGTGGGYEQYF.

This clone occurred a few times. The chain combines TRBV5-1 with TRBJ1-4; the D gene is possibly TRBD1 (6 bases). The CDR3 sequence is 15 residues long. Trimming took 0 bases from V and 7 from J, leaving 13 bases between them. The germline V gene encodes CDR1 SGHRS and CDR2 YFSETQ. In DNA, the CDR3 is TGCGCCAGCAGCTTGGTGCAGGGGAATAGTGAAAAACTGTTTTTT. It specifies CASSLVQGNSEKLFF.

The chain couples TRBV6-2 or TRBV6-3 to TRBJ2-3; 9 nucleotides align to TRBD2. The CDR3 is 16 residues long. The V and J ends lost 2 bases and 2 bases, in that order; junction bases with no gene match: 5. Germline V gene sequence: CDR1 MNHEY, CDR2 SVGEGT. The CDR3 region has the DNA TGTGCCAGCAGTTACGGTCTAGCGGGGATCACAGATACGCAGTATTTT. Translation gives CASSYGLAGITDTQYF.

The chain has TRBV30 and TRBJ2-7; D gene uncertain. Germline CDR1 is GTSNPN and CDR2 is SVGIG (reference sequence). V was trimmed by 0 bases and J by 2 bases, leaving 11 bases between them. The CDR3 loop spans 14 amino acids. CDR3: CAWSVLNEPYEQYF. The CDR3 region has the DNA TGTGCCTGGAGTGTACTCAACGAGCCCTACGAGCAGTACTTC.